This T cell receptor (beta chain) was captured by sequencing in a study of CD8+ T cells in alopecia areata. CDR1 is GTSNPN and CDR2 is SVGIG in the germline V gene (reference sequence). Trimming pared 4 bases from V and 3 bases from J, leaving 9 bases between. The CDR3 is 12 residues long. Extracted RNA was reverse transcribed into cDNA, the sequencing template. Clones were read by immunoSEQ multiplex PCR, and TCRdb kept only the in-frame ones, dropping some. The data hold 110,000 to 150,000 clones, with around 58% observed a single time. This receptor was taken from a human donor with alopecia areata. This chain links TRBV30 with TRBJ1-1, with a weak D call TRBD1 (5 bases). This specimen was CD4+ T cells sorted from blood, taken at week 0. The CDR3 DNA reads as TGTGCCTGGAAAGGGGAGTACACTGAAGCTTTCTTT. This encodes CAWKGEYTEAFF. The whole variable domain, remainder taken from reference TRBV30 and TRBJ1-1, is SQTIHQWPATLVQPVGSPLSLECTVEGTSNPNLYWYRQAAGRGLQLLFYSVGIGQISSEVPQNLSASRPQDRQFILSSKKLLLSDSGFYLCAWKGEYTEAFFGQGTRLTVV.